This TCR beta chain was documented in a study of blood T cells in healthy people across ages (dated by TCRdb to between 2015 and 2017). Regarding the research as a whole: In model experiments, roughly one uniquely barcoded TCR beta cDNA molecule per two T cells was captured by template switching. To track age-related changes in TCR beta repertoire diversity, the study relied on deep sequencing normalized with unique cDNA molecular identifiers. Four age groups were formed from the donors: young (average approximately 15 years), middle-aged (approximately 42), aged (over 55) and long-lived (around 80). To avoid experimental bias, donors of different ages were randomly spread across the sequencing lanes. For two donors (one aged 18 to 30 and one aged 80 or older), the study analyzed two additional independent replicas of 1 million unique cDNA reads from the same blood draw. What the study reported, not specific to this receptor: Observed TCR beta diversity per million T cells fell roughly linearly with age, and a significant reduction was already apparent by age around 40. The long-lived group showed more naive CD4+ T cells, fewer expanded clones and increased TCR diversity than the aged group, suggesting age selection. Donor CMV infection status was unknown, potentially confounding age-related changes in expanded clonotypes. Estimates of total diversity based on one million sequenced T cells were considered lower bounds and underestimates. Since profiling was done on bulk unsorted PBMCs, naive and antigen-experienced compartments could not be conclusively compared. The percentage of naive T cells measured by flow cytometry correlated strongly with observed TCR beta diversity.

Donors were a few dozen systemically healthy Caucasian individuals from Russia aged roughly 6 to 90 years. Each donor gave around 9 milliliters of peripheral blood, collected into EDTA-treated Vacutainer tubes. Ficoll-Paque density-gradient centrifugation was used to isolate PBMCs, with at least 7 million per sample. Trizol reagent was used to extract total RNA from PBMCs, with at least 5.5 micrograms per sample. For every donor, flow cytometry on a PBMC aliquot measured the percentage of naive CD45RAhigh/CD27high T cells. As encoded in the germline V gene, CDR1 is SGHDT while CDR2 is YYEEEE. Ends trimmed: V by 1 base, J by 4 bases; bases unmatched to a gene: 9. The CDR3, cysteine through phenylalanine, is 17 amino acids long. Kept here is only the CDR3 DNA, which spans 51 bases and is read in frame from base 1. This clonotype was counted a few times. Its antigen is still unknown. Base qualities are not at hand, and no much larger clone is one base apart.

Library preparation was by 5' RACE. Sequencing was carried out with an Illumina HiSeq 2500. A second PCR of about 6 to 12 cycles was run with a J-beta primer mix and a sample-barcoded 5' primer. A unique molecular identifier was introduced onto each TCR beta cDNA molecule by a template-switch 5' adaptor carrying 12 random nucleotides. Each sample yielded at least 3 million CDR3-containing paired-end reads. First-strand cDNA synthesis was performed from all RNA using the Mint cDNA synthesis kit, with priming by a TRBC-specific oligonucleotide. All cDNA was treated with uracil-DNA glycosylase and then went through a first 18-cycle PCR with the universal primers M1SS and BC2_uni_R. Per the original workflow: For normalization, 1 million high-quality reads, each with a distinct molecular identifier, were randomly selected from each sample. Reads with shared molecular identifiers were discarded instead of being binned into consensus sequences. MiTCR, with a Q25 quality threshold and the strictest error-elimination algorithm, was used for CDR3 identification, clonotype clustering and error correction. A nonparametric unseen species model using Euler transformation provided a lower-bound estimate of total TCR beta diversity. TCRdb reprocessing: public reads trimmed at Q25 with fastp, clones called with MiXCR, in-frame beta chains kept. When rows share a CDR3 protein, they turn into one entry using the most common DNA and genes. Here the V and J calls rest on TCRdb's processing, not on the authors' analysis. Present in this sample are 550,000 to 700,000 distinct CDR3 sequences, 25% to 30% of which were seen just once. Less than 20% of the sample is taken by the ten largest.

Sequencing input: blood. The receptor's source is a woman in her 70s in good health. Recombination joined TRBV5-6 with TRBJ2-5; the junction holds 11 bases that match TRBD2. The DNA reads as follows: TGTGCCAGCAGCTTGAGTCTAGCGGGGGGCCCCATAGAGACCCAGTACTTC. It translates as CASSLSLAGGPIETQYF.